These T cell receptor beta chains were read from a single sample in a study of molecular identifiers for immune sequencing clone quantification. TCRdb redid the calling of the PCR reads with MiXCR, one entry per CDR3 protein. This table has approximately 320,000 distinct CDR3 sequences, 24% appearing once. The sequenced sample consisted of naive CD8+ T cells from blood, with Jurkat cell RNA spiked in. The receptors shown here come from a human donor in good health. Some libraries in this study had Jurkat cell RNA spiked in. The CDR3 runs from the conserved cysteine through the conserved F or W.

v_call cdr3_aa
TRBV9 CASSVLGTAQEAQYF
TRBV13 CASSARAQGAWEQYF
TRBV21-1 CASTKSWRQETQYF
TRBV18 CASSPPGPFNTEAFF
TRBV9 CASSVDKETQYF
TRBV7-9 CASSLGWGETNTEAFF
TRBV27 CASSLFSGRPDEQFF
TRBV7-6 CASSVDSSSYNEQFF
TRBV6-2/TRBV6-3 CASMSYLAGSMNTEAFF
TRBV5-5 CASSLAGSQENIQYF
TRBV20-1 CSAHFLLAPEGVGTDTQYF
TRBV29-1 CSVERTSRQGETQYF